The rows below give T cell receptor beta chains drawn from one sample of a study of response to subunit inactivated influenza vaccine. A single record per CDR3 protein comes from TCRdb applying MiXCR to the RT-PCR reads. The sample carries almost 250,000 distinct CDR3 sequences, more than 9% recorded once. The source was non-naive T cells sorted from PBMCs, collected 14 days before vaccination. Receptors were obtained from a man aged 50 to 59 who received an inactivated influenza vaccine. Each CDR3 is given with its conserved first and last residue. D genes are given only for firm matches. Part of the rows lack a size; the others show once, few, many or a class for expanded clones.

TRBV9	.	TRBJ2-2	few	TGTGCCAGCAGCGTAGCCCACAACGGCCCCGGGGAGCTGTTTTTT	CASSVAHNGPGELFF
TRBV5-6	.	TRBJ2-3	few	TGTGCCAGCAGGGGAGTAGGGGATACGCAGTATTTT	CASRGVGDTQYF
TRBV3-1	TRBD2	TRBJ2-3	.	TGTGCCAGCAGCCAGCGACCGACCGGGGGGAGCACAGATACGCAGTATTTT	CASSQRPTGGSTDTQYF
TRBV7-2	TRBD2	TRBJ2-2	.	TGTGCCAGCCTACAAACACGGGGGGGGTCCGGGGAGCTGTTTTTT	CASLQTRGGSGELFF
TRBV18	TRBD2	TRBJ2-3	few	TGTGCCAGCTCACCTACGGGGGGTAGCACAGATACGCAGTATTTT	CASSPTGGSTDTQYF
TRBV4-2	.	TRBJ1-2	.	TGTGCCAGCAGCCAAGATCTTAGGGGTCCCCTTTCTTATGGCTACACCTTC	CASSQDLRGPLSYGYTF
TRBV7-9	TRBD1	TRBJ1-3	few	TGTGCCAGCAGCAACACCGACAGGGGGGTAGCTGGAAACACCATATATTTT	CASSNTDRGVAGNTIYF
TRBV7-2	.	TRBJ2-3	many	TGTGCCAGCAGCTTGGGCAGCCACACAGATACGCAGTATTTT	CASSLGSHTDTQYF
TRBV4-3	.	TRBJ2-5	.	TGCGCCAGCAGCCAAGGACAGATTCAAGAGACCCAGTACTTC	CASSQGQIQETQYF
TRBV11-2	.	TRBJ2-7	few	TGTGCCAGCAGCTTAGAGTCGAGGGGCTCGTACGAGCAGTACTTC	CASSLESRGSYEQYF
TRBV6-2/TRBV6-3	.	TRBJ2-7	.	TGTGCCAGCAGACTCACCTACGAGCAGTACTTC	CASRLTYEQYF
TRBV10-2	.	TRBJ2-3	few	TGCGCCAGCCTCTTGGGCCGTATTTACACAGATACGCAGTATTTT	CASLLGRIYTDTQYF
TRBV18	.	TRBJ1-2	.	TGTGCCAGCTCCCCAGGACAGTCGGACTATGGCTACACCTTC	CASSPGQSDYGYTF
TRBV19	TRBD2	TRBJ2-1	few	TGTGCCAGTAGGTCTAGCGGGGGGGCCATTGAGCAGTTCTTC	CASRSSGGAIEQFF
TRBV20-1	.	TRBJ1-5	.	TGCAGTGCCCCTGGGACGGATAGCAATCAGCCCCAGCATTTT	CSAPGTDSNQPQHF
TRBV6-2/TRBV6-3	TRBD1	TRBJ1-5	many	TGTGCCAGCAGAACTACCCGGGGCAGGGGGCAAGTAGCCAATCAGCCCCAGCATTTT	CASRTTRGRGQVANQPQHF
TRBV28	.	TRBJ2-5	.	TGTGCCACATGGGTCGGCCAGGGAGAGACCCAGTACTTC	CATWVGQGETQYF
TRBV21-1	.	TRBJ2-1	.	TGTGCCAGCAGCAAGCGAATCGAGGGCAATGAGCAGTTCTTC	CASSKRIEGNEQFF
TRBV5-1	TRBD1	TRBJ1-1	.	TGCGCCAGCCAGCTTACAGGGGGATTGAACACTGAAGCTTTCTTT	CASQLTGGLNTEAFF
TRBV29-1	TRBD2	TRBJ2-3	.	TGCAGCGTTGAGATCGGGGGGGCCACAGATACGCAGTATTTT	CSVEIGGATDTQYF
TRBV7-2	.	TRBJ1-6	.	TGTGCCAGCAGCACTTACAAGAATTCACCCCTCCACTTT	CASSTYKNSPLHF
TRBV7-9	.	TRBJ2-3	many	TGTGCCAGCAGCACTGGACTTTGGGCGACGCAGTATTTT	CASSTGLWATQYF
TRBV7-8	TRBD1	TRBJ2-3	few	TGTGCCAGCACCCCGACAGGGATTCCAGATACGCAGTATTTT	CASTPTGIPDTQYF
TRBV7-8	TRBD1	TRBJ2-3	.	TGTGCCAGCAGCTCCTGGACAGGAGGCACAGATACGCAGTATTTT	CASSSWTGGTDTQYF
TRBV2	.	TRBJ1-1	few	TGTGCCAGCACTTTGCACCAGAACACTGAAGCTTTCTTT	CASTLHQNTEAFF
TRBV7-6	TRBD1	TRBJ2-5	.	TGTGCCAGCAGCTTAGAGGGGGCCGGGGAGACCCAGTACTTC	CASSLEGAGETQYF
TRBV4-3	.	TRBJ2-7	few	TGCGCCAGCAGTCAAGGGCATGCCTCCTACGAGCAGTACTTC	CASSQGHASYEQYF
TRBV5-1	TRBD2	TRBJ2-3	many	TGCGCCAGCAGCCCCGAGCGGGGGGGCACAGATACGCAGTATTTT	CASSPERGGTDTQYF
TRBV7-2	.	TRBJ2-3	many	TGTGCCAGCAGCTTAGACTGGCCAGTTTCAGATACGCAGTATTTT	CASSLDWPVSDTQYF
TRBV7-2	.	TRBJ1-1	.	TGTGCCAGCAGCTTAGGAACAGGGATTTGGCACACTGAAGCTTTCTTT	CASSLGTGIWHTEAFF
TRBV27	.	TRBJ2-2	few	TGTGCCAGCAGCACCACAGTAGTTGGCGGGGAGCTGTTTTTT	CASSTTVVGGELFF
TRBV6-2/TRBV6-3	.	TRBJ2-5	many	TGTGCCAGCAGTTACTCAAGCGGCCCCGGGGAGACCCAGTACTTC	CASSYSSGPGETQYF
TRBV4-1	.	TRBJ2-3	few	TGCGCCAGCAGCCAAGTGGCTAGTAGGACAGATACGCAGTATTTT	CASSQVASRTDTQYF
TRBV6-1	TRBD1	TRBJ2-3	few	TGTGCCAGCAGCCCGGGACAGGGAAGCACAGATACGCAGTATTTT	CASSPGQGSTDTQYF